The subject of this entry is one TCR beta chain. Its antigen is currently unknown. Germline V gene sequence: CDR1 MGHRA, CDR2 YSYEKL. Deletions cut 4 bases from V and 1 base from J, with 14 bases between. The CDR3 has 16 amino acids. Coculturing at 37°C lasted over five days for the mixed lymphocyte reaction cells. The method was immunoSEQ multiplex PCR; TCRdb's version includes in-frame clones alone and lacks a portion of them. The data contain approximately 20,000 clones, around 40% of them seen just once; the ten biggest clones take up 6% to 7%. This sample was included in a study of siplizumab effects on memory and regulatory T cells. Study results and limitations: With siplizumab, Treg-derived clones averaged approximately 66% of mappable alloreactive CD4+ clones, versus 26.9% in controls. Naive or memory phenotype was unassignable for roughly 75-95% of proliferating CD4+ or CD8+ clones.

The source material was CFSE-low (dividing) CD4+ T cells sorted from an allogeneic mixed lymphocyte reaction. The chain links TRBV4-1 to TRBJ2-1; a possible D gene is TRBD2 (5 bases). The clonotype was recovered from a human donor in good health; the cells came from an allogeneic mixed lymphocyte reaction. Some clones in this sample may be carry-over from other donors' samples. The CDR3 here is CASSLRTAQSYNEQFF. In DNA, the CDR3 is TGCGCCAGCAGCCTCCGGACTGCCCAGTCCTACAATGAGCAGTTCTTC.